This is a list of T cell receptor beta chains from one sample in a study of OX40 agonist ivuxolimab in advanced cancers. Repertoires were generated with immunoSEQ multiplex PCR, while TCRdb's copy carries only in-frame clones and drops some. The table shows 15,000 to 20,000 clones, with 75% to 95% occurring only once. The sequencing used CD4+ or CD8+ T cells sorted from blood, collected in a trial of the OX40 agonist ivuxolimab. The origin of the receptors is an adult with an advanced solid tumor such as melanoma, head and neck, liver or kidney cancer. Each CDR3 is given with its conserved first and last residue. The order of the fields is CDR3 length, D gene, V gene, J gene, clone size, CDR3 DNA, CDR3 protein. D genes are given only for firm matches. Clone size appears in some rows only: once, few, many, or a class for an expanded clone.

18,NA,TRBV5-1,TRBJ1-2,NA,TGCGCCAGCAGCTTGGGTTCGTCAGGGGCTGTTTCTGACTATGGCTACACCTTC,CASSLGSSGAVSDYGYTF
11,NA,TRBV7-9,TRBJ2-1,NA,TGTGCCGAGGGGTTAGCTGGCGAGCAGTTCTTC,CAEGLAGEQFF
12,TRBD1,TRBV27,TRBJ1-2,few,TGTGCCAGCTGGGACAGGGGGATTGGCTACACCTTC,CASWDRGIGYTF
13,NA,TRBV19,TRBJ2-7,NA,TGTGCCAGTAGTATAGCGTCCACCGGAGAGCAGTACTTC,CASSIASTGEQYF
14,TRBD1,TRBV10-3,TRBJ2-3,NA,TGTGCCATCAAACAGGGGGCGCGGGCAGATACGCAGTATTTT,CAIKQGARADTQYF
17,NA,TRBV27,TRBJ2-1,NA,TGTGCCAGCAGGTATCGAGCGGGCGGGCTCGGTAACAATGAGCAGTTCTTC,CASRYRAGGLGNNEQFF
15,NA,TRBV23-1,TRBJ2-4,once,TGCGCCAGCAGTCAAATGCTAGCCCAGAAAAACATTCAGTACTTC,CASSQMLAQKNIQYF
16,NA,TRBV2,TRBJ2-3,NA,TGTGCCAGCAGTCCGTCCAGCGGAGTTAACACAGATACGCAGTATTTT,CASSPSSGVNTDTQYF
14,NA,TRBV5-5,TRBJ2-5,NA,TGTGCCAGCAGCTTGGCGGTACACCAAGAGACCCAGTACTTC,CASSLAVHQETQYF
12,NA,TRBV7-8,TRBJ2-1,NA,TGTGCCAGCAGCTTTGGGACCAATGAGCAGTTCTTC,CASSFGTNEQFF
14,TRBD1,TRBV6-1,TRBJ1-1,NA,TGTGCCAGCAGCCAGGGGGAGTTGAACACTGAAGCTTTCTTT,CASSQGELNTEAFF
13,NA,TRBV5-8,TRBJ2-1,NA,TGCGCCAGCAGCCAAGACTACCTCAATGAGCAGTTCTTC,CASSQDYLNEQFF